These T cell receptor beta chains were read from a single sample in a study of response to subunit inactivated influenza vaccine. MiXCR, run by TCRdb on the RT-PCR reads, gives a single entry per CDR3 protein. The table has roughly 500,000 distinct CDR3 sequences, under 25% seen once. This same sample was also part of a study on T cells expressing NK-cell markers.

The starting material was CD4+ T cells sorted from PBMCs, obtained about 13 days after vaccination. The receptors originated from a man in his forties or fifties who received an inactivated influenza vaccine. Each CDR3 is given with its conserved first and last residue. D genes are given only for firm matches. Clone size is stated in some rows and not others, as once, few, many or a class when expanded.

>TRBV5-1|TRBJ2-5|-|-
TGCGCCAGCAGCTTGGGGGAGGAAGTGGTTGGAGAGACCCAGTACTTC
CASSLGEEVVGETQYF
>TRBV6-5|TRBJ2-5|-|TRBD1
TGTGCCAGCAGTTACGGACAGGGTTGGCAAGAGACCCAGTACTTC
CASSYGQGWQETQYF
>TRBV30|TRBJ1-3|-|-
TGTGCCTGGATGTCCGATTCGAGAGACACCATATATTTT
CAWMSDSRDTIYF
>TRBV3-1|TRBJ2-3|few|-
TGTGCCAGCAGCCAAGACGCAGATACGCAGTATTTT
CASSQDADTQYF
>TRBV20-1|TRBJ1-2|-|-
TGCAGTGCTAGAAGGCCCCAACCAGGAGCTAACTATGGCTACACCTTC
CSARRPQPGANYGYTF
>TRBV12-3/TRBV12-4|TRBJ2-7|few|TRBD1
TGTGCCAGCAGTTTCGGACAGGGGAGGTACGAGCAGTACTTC
CASSFGQGRYEQYF
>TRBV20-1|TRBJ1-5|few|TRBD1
TGCAGTGCCCAAACGACAGGGGGAAATCAGCCCCAGCATTTT
CSAQTTGGNQPQHF
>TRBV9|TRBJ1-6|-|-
TGTGCCAGTCAGCGTGGGGGATATCTCGTTGATTCACCCCTCCACTTT
CASQRGGYLVDSPLHF
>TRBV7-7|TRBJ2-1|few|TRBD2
TGTGCTAGCAGCTTAGGACGGGGGGGCTCGAATGAGCAGTTCTTC
CASSLGRGGSNEQFF
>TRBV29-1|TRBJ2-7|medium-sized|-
TGCAGCGTTGGGGGCTTTCGGACCGAGCAGTACTTC
CSVGGFRTEQYF
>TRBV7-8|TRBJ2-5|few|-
TGTGCCAGCAGCCACCAGCGGGTTCCAGGGACCCAGTACTTC
CASSHQRVPGTQYF
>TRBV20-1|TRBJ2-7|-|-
TGCAGTGCCAGACGCCCCCCCGACGAGCAGTACTTC
CSARRPPDEQYF
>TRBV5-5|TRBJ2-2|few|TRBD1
TGTGCCAGCAGCCCTAAACAGGGGGTTACCGGGGAGCTGTTTTTT
CASSPKQGVTGELFF
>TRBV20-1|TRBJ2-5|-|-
TGCAGTGCGGCCCGCCCGGGACCAGGAAAGACCCAGTACTTC
CSAARPGPGKTQYF
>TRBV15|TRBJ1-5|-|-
TGTGCCACCAGCAGAGGATCCTCAGTAACAGGGTTTTATCAGCCCCAGCATTTT
CATSRGSSVTGFYQPQHF
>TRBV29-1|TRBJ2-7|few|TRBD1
TGCAGCGTTCAGGTCGGGACAGCATCGTCCTACGAGCAGTACTTC
CSVQVGTASSYEQYF
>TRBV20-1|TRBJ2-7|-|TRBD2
TGCAGTGCTAGAGATGGCGGCGGGGGGTACGAGCAGTACTTC
CSARDGGGGYEQYF
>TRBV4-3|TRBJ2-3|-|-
TGCGCCAGCAGCCAAGATACGGGACACCTTTCTAGCACAGATACGCAGTATTTT
CASSQDTGHLSSTDTQYF
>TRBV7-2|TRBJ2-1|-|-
TGTGCCAGCAGCTTATTCCAGGTCAATGAGCAGTTCTTC
CASSLFQVNEQFF
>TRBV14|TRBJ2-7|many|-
TGTGCCAGCAGCCAAATTAATCTCGAGCAGTACTTC
CASSQINLEQYF
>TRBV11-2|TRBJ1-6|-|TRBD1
TGTGCCAGCAGCTTAACAAGGGGGCGCCGGGAATATAATTCACCCCTCCACTTT
CASSLTRGRREYNSPLHF
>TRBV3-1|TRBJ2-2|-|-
TGTGCCAGCAGCCATCGTAGGGGGGTGACCGGGGAGCTGTTTTTT
CASSHRRGVTGELFF
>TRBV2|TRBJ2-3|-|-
TGTGCCAGCAGTGCCGGCGGGATAGCAGATACGCAGTATTTT
CASSAGGIADTQYF
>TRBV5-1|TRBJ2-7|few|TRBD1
TGCGCCAGCAGCTTGGATGGCAGGGGGAACTACGAGCAGTACTTC
CASSLDGRGNYEQYF
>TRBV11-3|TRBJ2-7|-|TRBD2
TGTGCCAGCAGTCTTCTAGCGGGAGTACGGTCCTACGAGCAGTACTTC
CASSLLAGVRSYEQYF
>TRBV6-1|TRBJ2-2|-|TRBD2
TGTGCCAGCAGCGTTACGGGGGGAACCGGGGAGCTGTTTTTT
CASSVTGGTGELFF
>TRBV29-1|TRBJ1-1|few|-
TGCAGCGTTGAAGATCGCGGCGGGGTGGCTGAAGCTTTCTTT
CSVEDRGGVAEAFF
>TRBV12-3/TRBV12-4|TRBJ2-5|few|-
TGTGCCAGCACCACGCCCCCAGAGACCCAGTACTTC
CASTTPPETQYF
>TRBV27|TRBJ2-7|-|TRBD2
TGTGCCAGCAGTTTCGGTAGCGGGAGGACCTACGAGCAGTCCTTC
CASSFGSGRTYEQSF
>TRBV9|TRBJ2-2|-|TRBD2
TGTGCCAGCAGCGTAACTAGCGGGAGTAACGGGGAGCTGTTTTTT
CASSVTSGSNGELFF
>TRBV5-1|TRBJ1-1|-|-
TGCGCCAGCAGCTTGGATAACTCTACACCCGAGGGAGCTTTCTTT
CASSLDNSTPEGAFF
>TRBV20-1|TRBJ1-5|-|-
TGCAGTGCTAGTAGGAGACAACAGCCCCAGCATTTT
CSASRRQQPQHF
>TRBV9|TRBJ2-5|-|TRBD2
TGTGCCAGCAGCGTTGGAACGGTAGCGGGGCGAGAGACCCAGTACTTC
CASSVGTVAGRETQYF
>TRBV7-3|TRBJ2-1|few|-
TGTGCCAGCAGCTTATCCAGGGACTATGAGCAGTTCTTC
CASSLSRDYEQFF
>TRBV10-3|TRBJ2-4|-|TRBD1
TGTGCCACCACGGACAGGGAGAGAAACATTCAGTACTTC
CATTDRERNIQYF
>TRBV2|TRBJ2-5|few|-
TGTGCCAGCAAACCGCCCCCCCTTGGCGAGACCCAGTACTTC
CASKPPPLGETQYF
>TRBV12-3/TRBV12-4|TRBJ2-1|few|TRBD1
TGTGCCAGCACCGGCCGACAGGGGAGTGAGCAGTTCTTC
CASTGRQGSEQFF